The 20 T cell receptor beta chains below come from one sample, sequenced in a study of T cell clonality in common variable immunodeficiency. This table comes from immunoSEQ multiplex PCR, and its TCRdb copy is limited to in-frame clones, with some not included. The data show tens of thousands of clones, with none appearing a single time. Sequenced material: peripheral blood mononuclear cells. These receptors originate from a person aged 18 to 69 in good health.

This clone was seen at least ten times. The read terminates 3 residues ahead of where the CDR3 ends, so the germline J gene completes it. The rearrangement joins TRBV12-3 or TRBV12-4 to TRBJ2-5; 11 nucleotides align to TRBD2. CDR3 length equals 14 residues. With 3 bases clipped from V and 3 bases from J, the junction kept 0 bases outside the gene matches. The sequenced CDR3 bases are TGTGCCAGCAGTTTTAGCGGGGGGGAAGAGACC. Amino acids: CASSFSGGEET. The whole CDR3 protein is CASSFSGGEETQYF.

This clone has ten or more counts. The read terminates 3 residues ahead of where the CDR3 ends, so the germline J gene completes it. The chain carries TRBV18 and TRBJ1-4; D is unclear. Per germline, CDR1 KGHSH and CDR2 LQKENI. The length of the CDR3 is 15 residues. Trimming removed 5 bases from V and 5 bases from J, with 15 bases in between. The part of the CDR3 DNA that was read is TGTGCCAGCTCAGCTTTACTAGGTGAAAATGAAAAA. Residues: CASSALLGENEK. The full-length CDR3 reads as CASSALLGENEKLFF.

This clone has at least ten counts. The read falls 3 residues short of the CDR3 end, and the missing part is taken from the germline J gene. The chain is built from TRBV12-3 or TRBV12-4 and TRBJ2-3, with 10 positions matching TRBD2. The CDR3 covers 18 residues. Germline trimming cut 7 bases from V and 3 bases from J; bases unmatched to any gene: 16. The covered CDR3 bases are TGTGCCAGCACAGTTTTAGCTAGCGGGGGAGTCCTAACAGATACG. It is translated as CASTVLASGGVLTDT. The full CDR3 protein is CASTVLASGGVLTDTQYF.

This clone came up many times. The CDR3 here is CASTPRDSPYEQYF. The part of the CDR3 DNA that was read is TGTGCCAGTACCCCCCGGGACAGTCCCTACGAG. J is TRBJ2-7 and V is TRBV19; 7 nucleotides line up with TRBD1. The read halts 3 residues ahead of the CDR3 end, with the missing end drawn from the germline J gene. Per the germline V gene, CDR1 is LNHDA and CDR2 is SQIVND (reference sequence). The CDR3 totals 14 residues. V was clipped by 7 bases and J by 2 bases; unmatched bases: 8.

In this sample, this clone turned up many times. From the germline J gene comes the end of the CDR3, since the read stops 3 residues before it. The chain links TRBV19 to TRBJ1-1; 8 bases agree with TRBD1. CDR3 length equals 14 residues. Germline values: CDR1 LNHDA, CDR2 SQIVND (reference sequence). The V segment lost 8 bases and the J segment 1 base; nucleotides outside the gene matches: 6. The CDR3 here is CASYRTGKNTEAFF. The part of the CDR3 DNA that was read is TGTGCCAGTTATAGGACAGGGAAGAACACTGAA.

This clone was found many times. The read ends 3 residues early relative to the CDR3; the germline J gene fills the gap. The chain recombines TRBV10-3 with TRBJ2-1, with TRBD2 matching 8 bases. V dropped 3 bases and J dropped 8; count of bases not matched to a gene: 9. Germline-derived CDR1 and CDR2 are ENHRY and SYGVKD. This CDR3 spans 15 amino acids. The sequenced part of the CDR3 DNA is TGTGCCATCAGTGAACCAGCGGGGGCTAAGGATGAG. Amino acid sequence: CAISEPAGAKDE. The whole CDR3 sequence is CAISEPAGAKDEQFF.

This clone has ten or more counts. The CDR3 goes on 3 residues after the read ends, and that part is filled in from the germline J gene. The rearrangement links TRBV7-2 to TRBJ2-2; 12 nucleotides match TRBD2. V trimming: 5 bases; J trimming: 8 bases; junction bases outside the gene matches: 6. CDR1 and CDR2 (germline): SGHTA, FQGNSA. The CDR3 is 15 residues long. The CDR3 DNA, read in part, is TGTGCCAGCAGCAACCCTGGACTAGCGGGGGGGGAG. Residues: CASSNPGLAGGE. The CDR3, in full, reads CASSNPGLAGGELFF.

This clone occurred many times. The read finishes 3 residues shy of the CDR3 end, and the germline J gene is used to complete it. The chain has TRBV19 and TRBJ2-1; the match to TRBD1 covers 10 bases. This CDR3 has 16 residues. CDR1 LNHDA and CDR2 SQIVND come from the germline V gene (reference sequence). Germline trimming cut 6 bases from V and 2 bases from J; bases unmatched to any gene: 7. CDR3 bases read: TGTGCCAGTAGCCTCGGGACAGGGGCGGCCTACAATGAG. Translating gives CASSLGTGAAYNE. The full CDR3 reads CASSLGTGAAYNEQFF.

This clone appeared many times. The CDR3 DNA, read in part, is TGTGCCAGAAGCCCTCGACTAGCGGGGTACGAG. This translates into CARSPRLAGYE. The full CDR3 is CARSPRLAGYEQYF. This sequence joins TRBV7-3 and TRBJ2-7, with 11 bases lining up with TRBD2. The read terminates 3 residues ahead of where the CDR3 ends, so the germline J gene completes it. The germline V gene has CDR1 SGHTA and CDR2 FQGTGA. The CDR3 spans 14 residues. Germline trimming cut 9 bases from V and 4 bases from J; bases unmatched to any gene: 8.

This clone was counted at least ten times. From the germline J gene comes the end of the CDR3, since the read stops 3 residues before it. This sequence joins TRBV10-3 and TRBJ1-2, with TRBD1 matching 9 bases. In germline, CDR1 is ENHRY, CDR2 SYGVKD. V gave up 2 bases and J gave up 7 bases; unmatched junction bases: 8. The CDR3 is 15 residues long. CDR3 sequence reads: CAISEEDRGRGGYTF. Incomplete CDR3 DNA: TGTGCCATCAGTGAGGAGGACAGGGGCAGAGGTGGC.

This clone occurred many times. Read data end 3 residues before the CDR3 end; the end is taken from the germline J gene. The chain joins TRBV5-1 to TRBJ2-7; 9 bases fit TRBD1. V lost 0 bases to trimming and J lost 2 bases; unmatched junction nucleotides: 6. Germline V gene lookup returns CDR1 SGHRS and CDR2 YFSETQ. The CDR3 consists of 16 residues. CDR3 residues: CASSLGPGQGTYEQYF. The covered CDR3 bases are TGCGCCAGCAGCTTGGGACCGGGACAGGGAACCTACGAG.

This clone was seen ten or more times. CDR3 residues: CASSSGTGGSGELFF. The CDR3 DNA, read in part, is TGTGCCAGCAGTTCCGGGACAGGGGGTTCCGGGGAG. V usage is TRBV12-3 or TRBV12-4 and J usage is TRBJ2-2, with TRBD1 identical over 11 bases. From the germline J gene comes the end of the CDR3, since the read stops 3 residues before it. V lost 4 bases, J lost 6 bases, and 4 bases stayed unmatched. The CDR3 sequence is 15 residues long.

Remarks on this clone: The read ends 3 residues early relative to the CDR3; the germline J gene fills the gap. The V gene is TRBV19, the J gene TRBJ2-3, with 7 bases identical to TRBD1. Germline V gene lookup returns CDR1 LNHDA and CDR2 SQIVND (reference sequence). The CDR3 sequence is 13 residues long. Partial CDR3 DNA: TGTGCCAGTACGGACTCTAGGGGACAGCCG. The encoded protein is CASTDSRGQP. The complete CDR3 sequence is CASTDSRGQPQYF.

On this clone: The CDR3 end falls 3 residues outside the read, so it is completed with the germline J gene. The chain recombines TRBV30 with TRBJ1-1; 9 bases agree with TRBD1. With 2 bases clipped from V and 1 base from J, the junction kept 2 bases outside the gene matches. Germline V gene data show CDR1 as GTSNPN and CDR2 as SVGIG (reference sequence). The CDR3 has 14 amino acids. The CDR3 DNA, read in part, is TGTGCCTGGAGTATGGGACAGGGGAACACTGAA. This encodes CAWSMGQGNTE. In full, the CDR3 reads CAWSMGQGNTEAFF.

This clone was counted ten times or more. The DNA ends 3 residues before the CDR3 does, and the rest of the CDR3 is filled in from the germline J gene. This sequence joins TRBV5-1 and TRBJ1-6; D is unresolved. This CDR3 region has 15 residues. Trimming took off 4 bases at V and 9 bases at J, with 17 bases between the two ends. Looked up from germline, CDR1 is SGHRS and CDR2 is YFSETQ. The CDR3 loop reads CASSPESLAGSPLHF. CDR3 bases read: TGCGCCAGCAGCCCCGAAAGCCTAGCGGGTTCACCC.

This clone was observed at least ten times. The read ends 3 residues before the CDR3 terminus; that terminus is restored from the germline J gene. This rearrangement joins TRBV5-1 to TRBJ1-1; no definite D call. Looked up from germline, CDR1 is SGHRS and CDR2 is YFSETQ. The CDR3 totals 13 residues. Trimming took off 5 bases at V and 5 bases at J, with 13 bases between the two ends. The covered CDR3 bases are TGCGCCAGCAGGTCCGGGCGGGAAACTGAA. Protein sequence: CASRSGRETE. The entire CDR3 protein reads CASRSGRETEAFF.

The sample holds many counts of this clone. The read ends 3 residues before the CDR3 terminus; that terminus is restored from the germline J gene. The rearrangement joins TRBV7-7 to TRBJ2-3, with D possibly being TRBD2 (5 bases). Germline CDR1 SSHAT, CDR2 FNYEAQ (reference sequence). The V end was cut by 5 bases, the J end by 0 bases, with 12 bases between. The CDR3 runs 15 residues. The CDR3 sequence is CASSPRGPSTDTQYF. Partial CDR3 DNA: TGTGCCAGCAGCCCCCGGGGTCCTAGCACAGATACG.

This clone has a count of ten or more. CDR3 sequence reads: CASSVRRNTEAFF. CDR3 DNA, as far as it was read: TGTGCCAGCAGCGTCAGGAGGAACACTGAA. The genes are TRBV6-4 and TRBJ1-1; D is undetermined. The CDR3 end lies 3 residues beyond the end of the read and is filled in from the germline J gene. CDR1 is MRHNA and CDR2 is SNTAGT in the germline V gene. The ends were cut back, 6 bases at V and 1 base at J, with 9 bases in the middle. The CDR3 is 13 residues long.

This clone has ten or more counts. The DNA ends 3 residues before the CDR3 does, and the rest of the CDR3 is filled in from the germline J gene. This chain joins TRBV20-1 and TRBJ1-4; D unresolved. The germline V and J ends were trimmed by 0 bases and 6 bases, with 14 bases remaining between them. Looked up from germline, CDR1 is DFQATT and CDR2 is SNEGSKA (reference sequence). This CDR3 has 15 residues. The CDR3 bases that were read are TGCAGTGCTAGAGATAGGCTGAGGGTAGATGAAAAA. Translation: CSARDRLRVDEK. The whole CDR3 is CSARDRLRVDEKLFF.

This clone was seen ten or more times. The CDR3 end lies 3 residues beyond the end of the read and is filled in from the germline J gene. The chain couples TRBV20-1 to TRBJ1-4, with D unresolved. The germline CDR1 and CDR2 sequences are DFQATT and SNEGSKA (reference sequence). The V gene lost 5 bases and the J gene lost 4 bases, with 11 bases spanning the gap. CDR3 length equals 13 residues. CDR3 amino acids: CSADEGGNEKLFF. CDR3 bases read: TGCAGTGCTGACGAAGGCGGTAATGAAAAA.